This T cell receptor beta chain was sequenced for a study of cytomegalovirus exposure and HLA in healthy donors. Profiled with immunoSEQ multiplex PCR; TCRdb holds only in-frame clones, not every one. The top ten clones hold around 10% of a sample with tens of thousands of clones, approximately 88% of them seen once. CDR1 is SGHTA, CDR2 FQGNSA, per germline. V shed 5 bases and J 0 bases; nucleotides not matched to a gene: 7. This CDR3 spans 17 amino acids. The clonotype was recovered from a woman aged 18-30 years in good health and CMV-seropositive. Sequenced material: PBMCs. J is TRBJ2-2 and V is TRBV7-2; 9 bases are shared with TRBD1. CDR3 residues: CASSQTGTGPNTGELFF. The CDR3 region has the DNA TGTGCCAGCAGCCAGACCGGGACAGGGCCGAACACCGGGGAGCTGTTTTTT. Using reference TRBV7-2 and TRBJ2-2 for the parts outside the CDR3, the full variable domain is GAGVSQSPSNKVTEKGKDVELRCDPISGHTALYWYRQSLGQGLEFLIYFQGNSAPDKSGLPSDRFSAERTGGSVSTLTIQRTQQEDSAVYLCASSQTGTGPNTGELFFGEGSRLTVL.